This TCR beta chain was captured in a study of blood T cells in healthy people across ages. Study results and limitations: Fewer expanded clones and more diversity marked long-lived versus aged donors.

Together with a sample-barcoded 5' primer, a J-beta primer mix was included in a second PCR lasting about 6 to 11 cycles. Tags on each cDNA molecule came from a template-switch adaptor with 12 random nucleotides. TCRdb reprocessed the 5' RACE reads via MiXCR and lists one record per CDR3 protein. Of about 800,000 distinct CDR3 sequences listed, about 25% were seen once; the top ten hold 3% to 4.5%. The germline CDR1 and CDR2 sequences are MNHEY and SVGEGT. The CDR3 extends over 12 amino acids. Trimming pared 6 bases from V and 2 bases from J, leaving 7 bases between. This clonotype turned up a few times. Antigen: not known. The same specimen was also included in a second study, on T cells of mothers and their children. That report adds: All RNA that had been extracted was used for cDNA synthesis at around 1.4 ug per 15 ul. The authors found no persistent microchimeric T cell clones.

Sequencing input: blood. The chain joins TRBV6-2 or TRBV6-3 to TRBJ2-5, with D unresolved. The TCR sequence derives from a boy under 18 in good health. The CDR3 DNA sequence: TGTGCCAGCAGGAGAAATCAAGAGACCCAGTACTTC. Translated: CASRRNQETQYF.